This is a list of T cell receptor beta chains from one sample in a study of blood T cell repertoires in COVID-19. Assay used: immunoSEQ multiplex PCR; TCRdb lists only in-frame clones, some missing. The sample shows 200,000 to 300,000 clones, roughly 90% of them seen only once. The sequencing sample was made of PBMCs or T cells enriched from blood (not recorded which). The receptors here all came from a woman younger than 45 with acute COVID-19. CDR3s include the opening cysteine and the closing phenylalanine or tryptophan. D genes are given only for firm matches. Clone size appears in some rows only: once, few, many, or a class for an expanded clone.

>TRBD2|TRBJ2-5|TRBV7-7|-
TGTGCCAGCAGCACCGGGACTAGCGGGGGCCTCCAAGAGACCCAGTACTTC
CASSTGTSGGLQETQYF
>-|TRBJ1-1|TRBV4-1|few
TGCGCCAGCAGCCAGATGGGAGCCAACACTGAAGCTTTCTTT
CASSQMGANTEAFF
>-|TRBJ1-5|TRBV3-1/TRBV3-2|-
TGTGCCAGCAGCCCGGGACACCGGAACAATCAGCCCCAGCATTTT
CASSPGHRNNQPQHF
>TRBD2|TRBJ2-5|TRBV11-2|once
TGTGCCAGCAACCGACTAGCGGGGGGCTCAGAGACCCAGTACTTC
CASNRLAGGSETQYF
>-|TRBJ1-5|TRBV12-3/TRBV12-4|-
TGTGCCAGCAGTTTGAGGTACAATCAGCCCCAGCATTTT
CASSLRYNQPQHF
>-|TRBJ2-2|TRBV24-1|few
TGTGCCACCAGTGATTCCTCAGGGTTGGAGCTGTTTTTT
CATSDSSGLELFF
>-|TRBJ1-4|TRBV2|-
TGTGCCAGCAGTGCCTGGGGCAGCGCCGATGAAAAGCTGTTTTTT
CASSAWGSADEKLFF
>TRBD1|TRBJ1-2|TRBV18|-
TGTGCCAGCTCACCCGGACAGGGCCTTTATGGCTACACCTTC
CASSPGQGLYGYTF
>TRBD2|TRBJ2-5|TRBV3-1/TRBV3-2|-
TGTGCCAGCAGCCCCTCTAGCGGGGGTGTCAAGACCCAGTACTTC
CASSPSSGGVKTQYF
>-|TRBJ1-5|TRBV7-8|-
TGTGCCAGCAGCTTAGATTCCCACTATCAGCCCCAGCATTTT
CASSLDSHYQPQHF
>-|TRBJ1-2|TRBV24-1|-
TGTGCCACCAGTGGCCCGACGGGAGAGCTCTATGGCTACACCTTC
CATSGPTGELYGYTF
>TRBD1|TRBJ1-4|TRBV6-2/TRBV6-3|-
TGTGCCAGCAGTTCCCGGACAGGGGGGAATGAAAAACTGTTTTTT
CASSSRTGGNEKLFF
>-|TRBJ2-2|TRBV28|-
TGTGCCAGCAGACAATACACCGGGGAGCTGTTTTTT
CASRQYTGELFF
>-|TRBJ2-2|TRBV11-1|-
TGTGCCAGCAGCTTCCGGTACACCGGGGAGCTGTTTTTT
CASSFRYTGELFF
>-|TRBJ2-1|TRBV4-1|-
TGCGCCAGCAGCCAAGGGGGAGCCTACAATGAGCAGTTCTTC
CASSQGGAYNEQFF
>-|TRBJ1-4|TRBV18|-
TGTGCCAGCTCACCGCGACAGGACCGAAATGAAAAACTGTTTTTT
CASSPRQDRNEKLFF
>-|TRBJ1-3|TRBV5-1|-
TGCGCCAGCAGCTTGGCCTCGGTGAGCTCTGGAAACACCATATATTTT
CASSLASVSSGNTIYF
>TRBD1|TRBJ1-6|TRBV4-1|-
TGCGCCAGCAGCCAAGAGGCAGGGGGATACTCACCCCTCCACTTT
CASSQEAGGYSPLHF
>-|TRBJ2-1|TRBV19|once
TGTGCCAGTAGTATAGGTCGTGGAGCATGGGAGCAGTTCTTC
CASSIGRGAWEQFF
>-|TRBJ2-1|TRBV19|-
TGTGCCAGTAGCTTGGGGAGGGGGGCGCATGAGCAGTTCTTC
CASSLGRGAHEQFF
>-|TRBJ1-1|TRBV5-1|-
TGCGCCAGCAGCCCCGGGAGGGGGAGGGACACTGAAGCTTTCTTT
CASSPGRGRDTEAFF
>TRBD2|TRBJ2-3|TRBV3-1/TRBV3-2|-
TGTGCCAGCAGCCACGGAGCGGGGACGGATACGCAGTATTTT
CASSHGAGTDTQYF
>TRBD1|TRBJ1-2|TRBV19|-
TGTGCCAGTAGCGAGGACAGGAGAGCTTATGGCTACACCTTC
CASSEDRRAYGYTF
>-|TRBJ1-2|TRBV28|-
TGTGCCGGTTACGGGAATAACTATGGCTACACCTTC
CAGYGNNYGYTF
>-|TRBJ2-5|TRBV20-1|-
TGCAGTGCTAGTTTGGCAGGGATGTACCAAGAGACCCAGTACTTC
CSASLAGMYQETQYF
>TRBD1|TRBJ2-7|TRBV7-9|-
TGTGCCAGCAGACTCATCCGGGACAGCGAGCAGTACTTC
CASRLIRDSEQYF
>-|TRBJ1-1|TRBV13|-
TGTGCCAGCAGCTATGGACAGAAAAGAGCTTTCTTT
CASSYGQKRAFF
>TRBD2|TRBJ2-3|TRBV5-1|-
TGCGCCAGCAGTCGCTGGGCGGGAGCTAGCACAGATACGCAGTATTTT
CASSRWAGASTDTQYF
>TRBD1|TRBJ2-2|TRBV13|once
TGTGCCAGCAGCCGTCCGGACAGGGGTCCCCCCGGGGAGCTGTTTTTT
CASSRPDRGPPGELFF
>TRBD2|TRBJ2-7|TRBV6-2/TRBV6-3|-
TGTGCCAGCAGTTACAGCGGGGACGGCGAGCAGTACTTC
CASSYSGDGEQYF
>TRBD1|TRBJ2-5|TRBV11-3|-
TGTGCCAGCAGCTTAGGAGGGGGCAGGGCCCAGTACTTC
CASSLGGGRAQYF
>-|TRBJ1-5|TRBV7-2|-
TGTGCCAGCAGCTTAGGGGCAGGGCGGCAGCCCCAGCATTTT
CASSLGAGRQPQHF
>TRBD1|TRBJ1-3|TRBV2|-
TGTGCCAGCCACTACAGGGGGCAGTCTGGAAACACCATATATTTT
CASHYRGQSGNTIYF
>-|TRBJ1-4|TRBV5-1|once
TGCGCCAGCAGCTTAGAGGGGGTTACTAATGAAAAACTGTTTTTT
CASSLEGVTNEKLFF